Each of the 26 T cell receptor beta chains below was sequenced from the same sample in a study of blood T cell repertoires in COVID-19. The method was immunoSEQ multiplex PCR; TCRdb's version includes in-frame clones alone and lacks a portion of them. The table has roughly 250,000 clones, approximately 89% seen once. Sample: peripheral blood. The source is a man aged 35 to 55 who had recovered from COVID-19.

For this clone: This same CDR3 is encoded by further DNA sequences in the sample. The rearrangement uses TRBV14 and TRBJ2-7; TRBD2 matches at 8 bases. This CDR3 contains 13 residues. Germline V gives CDR1 SGHDN, CDR2 FVKESK. J was trimmed by 1 base and V by 6 bases; bases with no gene match: 2. The CDR3 region is CASRASGSYEQYF. In DNA, the CDR3 is TGTGCCAGCAGGGCTAGCGGGTCCTACGAGCAGTACTTC.

CDR3 sequence (DNA): TGTGCCAGTAGAGCACAGGGTGGAAGTGCTGAAGCTTTCTTT. Translating gives CASRAQGGSAEAFF. This chain links TRBV19 with TRBJ1-1; D is perhaps TRBD1 (6 bases). In germline, CDR1 is LNHDA, CDR2 SQIVND (reference sequence). V was shortened by 6 bases and J by 6 bases, with 17 bases between the two germline ends. The CDR3 has 14 residues.

The CDR3 reads CASSYSGTGSNTEAFF. CDR3 in DNA: TGTGCCAGCAGCTATTCCGGGACAGGGTCGAACACTGAAGCTTTCTTT. This chain joins TRBV5-6 and TRBJ1-1; 9 bases are a match to TRBD1. Germline V gene sequence: CDR1 SGHDT, CDR2 YYEEEE. The J segment lost 1 base and the V segment lost 3 bases, leaving 7 bases of the junction unmatched. The CDR3 contains 16 residues.

The rearrangement uses TRBV11-2 and TRBJ2-5, with D perhaps TRBD1 (8 bases). The CDR3 loop spans 15 amino acids. Trimming pared 5 bases from V and 3 bases from J, leaving 16 bases between. From germline, CDR1 is SGHAT and CDR2 FQNNGV. CDR3 protein: CASSTRQGTKETQYF. CDR3 bases: TGTGCCAGCAGCACCAGACAGGGGACTAAAGAGACCCAGTACTTC.

Only a few counts were recorded for this clone. CDR3 DNA: TGTGCCAGCAGCCAAGGACTTGAGGGTGAGCAGTTCTTC. It translates to CASSQGLEGEQFF. V gene TRBV4-2 combines with J gene TRBJ2-1, with D maybe TRBD2 (5 bases). Germline CDR1 and CDR2: LGHNA and YNFKEQ. Trimming pared 1 base from V and 9 bases from J, leaving 10 bases between. The CDR3 has 13 amino acids.

J is TRBJ1-2 and V is TRBV2; D call uncertain. The germline V gene has CDR1 SNHLY and CDR2 FYNNEI. The CDR3 consists of 15 residues. The germline V and J ends were trimmed by 7 bases and 0 bases, with 15 bases remaining between them. The CDR3 DNA sequence: TGTGCCAGCATTCCTGGTAGTCTAGCTAACTATGGCTACACCTTC. Its translation is CASIPGSLANYGYTF.

CDR3 in amino acids: CASSLGSSGKITQYF. The CDR3 DNA reads as TGTGCCAGCAGCTTAGGGTCTAGCGGGAAGATTACGCAGTATTTT. This chain links TRBV11-2 with TRBJ2-3, with 9 bases aligning to TRBD2. There are 15 residues in the CDR3. With 1 base clipped from V and 8 bases from J, the junction kept 7 bases outside the gene matches. Looked up from germline, CDR1 is SGHAT and CDR2 is FQNNGV.

V is TRBV2 and J is TRBJ1-5; D is perhaps TRBD1 (5 bases). This CDR3 has 15 residues. Germline CDR1 is SNHLY and CDR2 is FYNNEI. Trimming took 2 bases from V and 4 from J, leaving 12 bases between them. In nucleotides, the CDR3 is TGTGCCAGCAGTGAATCTAGGAGGGGAAATCAGCCCCAGCATTTT. The encoded protein is CASSESRRGNQPQHF.

V usage is TRBV12-5 and J usage is TRBJ1-2; TRBD1 agrees at 8 bases. Unmatched junction bases numbered 5, after V lost 6 bases and J lost 5 bases. CDR1 LGHNT and CDR2 FRNRAP come from the germline V gene. This CDR3 is 13 amino acids long. In nucleotides, the CDR3 is TGTGCTAGTGGCTTGACAGGGGCTTATGGCTACACCTTC. This encodes CASGLTGAYGYTF.

V is TRBV3-1 (or the pseudogene TRBV3-2) and J is TRBJ2-1; 12 bases agree with TRBD2. The germline CDR1 and CDR2 sequences are LGHDT and YNNKEL (reference sequence). V trimming: 1 base; J trimming: 10 bases; junction bases outside the gene matches: 17. The CDR3 is 19 amino acids. The CDR3, as DNA: TGTGCCAGCAGCCAAGTGGGCGTAGGGCTAGCGGGAGGGCCGAGGGAGCAGTTCTTC. Its protein is CASSQVGVGLAGGPREQFF.

This clone was seen only once. The genes are TRBV6-5 and TRBJ2-5; D might be TRBD1 (7 bases). From germline, CDR1 is MNHEY and CDR2 SVGAGI. This CDR3 comprises 13 residues. Trimming cost V 7 bases and J 2 bases, with 11 bases left between them. CDR3 region: CASIAGGQETQYF. The CDR3 DNA follows: TGTGCCAGCATTGCAGGGGGGCAAGAGACCCAGTACTTC.

The chain carries TRBV14 and TRBJ1-6; D is uncertain. There are 12 residues in the CDR3. V lost 0 bases to trimming and J lost 10 bases, with 4 bases between them. CDR1 is SGHDN and CDR2 is FVKESK in the germline V gene. This CDR3 is CASSQDLSPLHF. CDR3 sequence (DNA): TGTGCCAGCAGCCAAGACCTCTCACCCCTCCACTTT.

The chain is built from TRBV12-3 or TRBV12-4 and TRBJ2-5; D gene unclear. Trimming shortened V by 8 bases and J by 3 bases, and 7 bases separated the two germline ends. The CDR3 contains 11 residues. The CDR3 is CASFGEETQYF. In DNA, the CDR3 is TGTGCCAGCTTCGGAGAAGAGACCCAGTACTTC.

The CDR3: CASSPSGQTTGELFF. The CDR3 bases are TGTGCCAGCTCACCAAGCGGGCAGACCACCGGGGAGCTGTTTTTT. The chain uses TRBV18 and TRBJ2-2, with D perhaps TRBD2 (6 bases). The V gene lost 2 bases and the J gene lost 4 bases, with 11 bases spanning the gap. This CDR3 has 15 amino acids. Per the germline V gene, CDR1 is KGHSH and CDR2 is LQKENI.

This clone was seen just once. The V gene is TRBV7-2, the J gene TRBJ2-1; 7 bases match TRBD2. This CDR3 has 17 residues. J lost 9 bases, V lost 2 bases, and 16 bases had no gene match. Germline CDR1 is SGHTA and CDR2 is FQGNSA. CDR3 protein: CASSLQHWEGRRGEQFF. DNA for the CDR3: TGTGCCAGCAGCTTACAGCACTGGGAGGGGCGTAGGGGTGAGCAGTTCTTC.

This clone has only a few counts. The chain uses TRBV7-8 and TRBJ1-4; D gene ambiguous. V lost 2 bases and J 8 bases, leaving 12 bases between the germline ends. CDR3 length: 14 residues. CDR1 SGHVS and CDR2 FQNEAQ come from the germline V gene. The CDR3, as DNA: TGTGCCAGCAGCTTAATGGCCCGGCGGGAAAAACTGTTTTTT. The encoded protein is CASSLMARREKLFF.

In its sample, this clone was seen a few times. The chain has TRBV7-9 and TRBJ2-1; 8 positions agree with TRBD2. V dropped 2 bases and J dropped 4; count of bases not matched to a gene: 7. This CDR3 contains 16 residues. Germline CDR1 reads SEHNR; CDR2 reads FQNEAQ (reference sequence). CDR3 sequence (DNA): TGTGCCAGCAGCTTACTAGGGGCGGGGGGATACAATGAGCAGTTCTTC. Protein sequence: CASSLLGAGGYNEQFF.

The chain employs TRBV7-9 and TRBJ1-2; tentative D call: TRBD1 (6 bases). CDR3 length equals 15 residues. Trimming left V 0 bases short and J 4 bases short, with 12 bases between. CDR1 is SEHNR, CDR2 FQNEAQ, per germline (reference sequence). The CDR3 DNA reads TGTGCCAGCAGCTTAGCTGCAGGGGAATCCTATGGCTACACCTTC. Residues: CASSLAAGESYGYTF.

The rearrangement links TRBV6-5 to TRBJ2-3, with 10 nucleotides matching TRBD2. This CDR3 spans 15 amino acids. Germline CDR1 and CDR2: MNHEY and SVGAGI. The trim removed 6 bases at V and 7 bases at J, leaving 10 bases unmatched. The chain's CDR3 is CASRRKREGPYTQYF. For the CDR3, the DNA is TGTGCCAGCAGACGAAAGCGGGAGGGCCCGTATACGCAGTATTTT.

The gene calls are TRBV29-1 and TRBJ2-3; 7 bases line up with TRBD1. The trim removed 5 bases at V and 7 bases at J, leaving 9 bases unmatched. CDR1 SQVTM and CDR2 ANQGSEA come from the germline V gene. The CDR3 totals 13 residues. The CDR3 here is CSVSRQGMNTQYF. The DNA for the CDR3 is TGCAGCGTTTCCCGACAGGGAATGAATACGCAGTATTTT.

This chain joins TRBV18 and TRBJ2-3; TRBD2 matches at 9 bases. The CDR3 covers 15 residues. Looked up from germline, CDR1 is KGHSH and CDR2 is LQKENI. With 11 bases clipped from V and 2 bases from J, the junction kept 11 bases outside the gene matches. In nucleotides, the CDR3 is TGTGCCGGGACCACTAGCGGGTTGAACACAGATACGCAGTATTTT. As protein: CAGTTSGLNTDTQYF.

V is TRBV30 and J is TRBJ1-3; 7 bases map to TRBD1. Germline V CDR1 and CDR2: GTSNPN, SVGIG (reference sequence). V lost 1 base to trimming and J lost 8 bases; unmatched junction nucleotides: 11. The CDR3 has 15 residues. The chain's CDR3 is CAWSGRQGLGDTIYF. For the CDR3, the DNA is TGTGCCTGGAGTGGCCGACAGGGACTGGGGGACACCATATATTTT.

V gene TRBV7-2 combines with J gene TRBJ2-7; the match to TRBD1 covers 7 bases. Unmatched junction bases numbered 13, after V lost 4 bases and J lost 4 bases. The CDR3 contains 16 residues. The germline V gene encodes CDR1 SGHTA and CDR2 FQGNSA. DNA for the CDR3: TGTGCCAGCAGCTCCGGCCGGACAGGAAAAGATTACGAGCAGTACTTC. Its protein product is CASSSGRTGKDYEQYF.

Concerning this clone itself: Other DNA sequences in the same sample also yield this CDR3. The J gene is TRBJ2-3, the V gene TRBV11-2; 7 nucleotides align to TRBD2. V was clipped by 5 bases and J by 4 bases; unmatched bases: 3. Germline V gene lookup returns CDR1 SGHAT and CDR2 FQNNGV. The CDR3 consists of 13 residues. CDR3 protein: CASSRAGPDTQYF. For the CDR3, the DNA is TGTGCCAGCAGCAGAGCGGGGCCAGATACGCAGTATTTT.

V is TRBV6-6 and J is TRBJ2-7; perhaps TRBD2 as D (7 bases). Trimming removed 6 bases at V and 2 bases at J, with 14 bases between. This CDR3 comprises 14 residues. CDR1 is MNHNY, CDR2 SVGAGI, per germline (reference sequence). The chain's CDR3 is CASRGGGIPYEQYF. CDR3 sequence (DNA): TGTGCCAGCAGAGGCGGGGGCATCCCCTACGAGCAGTACTTC.

This clone was detected once. The chain is built from TRBV11-1 and TRBJ2-3, with 7 bases fitting TRBD2. The V segment lost 5 bases and the J segment 4 bases; nucleotides outside the gene matches: 6. The germline V gene has CDR1 SGHAT and CDR2 FQDESV (reference sequence). This CDR3 is 14 amino acids long. The CDR3, as DNA: TGTGCCAGCAGCCGTCTGGCGGGGGCAGATACGCAGTATTTT. Amino acids: CASSRLAGADTQYF.